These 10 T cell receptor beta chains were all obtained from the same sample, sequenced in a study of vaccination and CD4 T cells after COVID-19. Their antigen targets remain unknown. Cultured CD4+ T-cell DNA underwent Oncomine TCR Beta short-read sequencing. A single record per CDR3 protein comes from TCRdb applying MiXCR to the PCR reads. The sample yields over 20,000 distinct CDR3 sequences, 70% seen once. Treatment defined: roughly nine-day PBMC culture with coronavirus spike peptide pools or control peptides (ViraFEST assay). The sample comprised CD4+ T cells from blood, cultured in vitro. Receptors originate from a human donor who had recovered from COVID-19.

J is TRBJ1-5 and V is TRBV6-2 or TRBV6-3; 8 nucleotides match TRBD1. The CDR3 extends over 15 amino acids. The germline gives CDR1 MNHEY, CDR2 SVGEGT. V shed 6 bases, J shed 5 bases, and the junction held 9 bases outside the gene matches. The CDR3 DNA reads TGTGCCAGCAGAATGAACCGACAGGGGTATCAGCCCCAGCATTTT. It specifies CASRMNRQGYQPQHF.

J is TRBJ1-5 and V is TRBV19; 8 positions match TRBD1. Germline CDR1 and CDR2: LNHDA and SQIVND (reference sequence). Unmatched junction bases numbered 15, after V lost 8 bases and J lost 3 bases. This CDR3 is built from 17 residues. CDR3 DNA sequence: TGTGCCAGTGCGAGACCGGCCGGGACAGGAAACAATCAGCCCCAGCATTTT. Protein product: CASARPAGTGNNQPQHF.

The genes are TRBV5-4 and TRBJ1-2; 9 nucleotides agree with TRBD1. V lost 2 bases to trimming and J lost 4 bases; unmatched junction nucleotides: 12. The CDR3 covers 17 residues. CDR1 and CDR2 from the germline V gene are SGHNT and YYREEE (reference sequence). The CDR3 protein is CASSLAPGTGFGYGYTF. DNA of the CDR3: TGTGCCAGCAGCTTAGCTCCCGGGACAGGGTTTGGCTATGGCTACACCTTC. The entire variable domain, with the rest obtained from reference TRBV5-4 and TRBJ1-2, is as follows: ETGVTQSPTHLIKTRGQQVTLRCSSQSGHNTVSWYQQALGQGPQFIFQYYREEENGRGNFPPRFSGLQFPNYSSELNVNALELDDSALYLCASSLAPGTGFGYGYTFGSGTRLTVV.

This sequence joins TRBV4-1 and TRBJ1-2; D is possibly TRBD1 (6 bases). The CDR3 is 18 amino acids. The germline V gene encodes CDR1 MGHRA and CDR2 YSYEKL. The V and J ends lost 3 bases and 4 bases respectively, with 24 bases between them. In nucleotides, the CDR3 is TGCGCCAGCAGCCAGGGACAAGCAATATCCCTCGTTGGCTATGGCTACACCTTC. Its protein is CASSQGQAISLVGYGYTF.

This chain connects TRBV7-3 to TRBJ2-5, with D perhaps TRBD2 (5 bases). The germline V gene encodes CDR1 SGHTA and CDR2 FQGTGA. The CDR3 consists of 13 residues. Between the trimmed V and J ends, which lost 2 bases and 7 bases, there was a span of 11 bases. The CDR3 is CASSLGVAGTQYF. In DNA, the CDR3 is TGTGCCAGCAGCTTAGGAGTGGCGGGGACCCAGTACTTC. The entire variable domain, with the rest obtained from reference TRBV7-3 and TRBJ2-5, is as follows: GAGVSQTPSNKVTEKGKYVELRCDPISGHTALYWYRQSLGQGPEFLIYFQGTGAADDSGLPNDRFFAVRPEGSVSTLKIQRTERGDSAVYLCASSLGVAGTQYFGPGTRLLVL.

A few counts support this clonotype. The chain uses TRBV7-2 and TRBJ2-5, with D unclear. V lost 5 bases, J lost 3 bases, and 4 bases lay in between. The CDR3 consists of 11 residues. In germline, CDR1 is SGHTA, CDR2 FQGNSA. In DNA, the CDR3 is TGTGCCAGCAGCCCGAAAGAGACCCAGTACTTC. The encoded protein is CASSPKETQYF.

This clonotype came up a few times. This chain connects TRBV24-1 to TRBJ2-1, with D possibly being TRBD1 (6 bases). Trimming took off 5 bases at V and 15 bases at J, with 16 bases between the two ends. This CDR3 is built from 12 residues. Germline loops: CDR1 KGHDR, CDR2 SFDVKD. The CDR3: CATSVPGAGWFF. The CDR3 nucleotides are TGTGCCACCAGTGTTCCAGGGGCAGGTTGGTTCTTC.

CDR3 protein: CATPRENTEAFF. CDR3 bases: TGTGCCACACCCCGGGAGAACACTGAAGCTTTCTTT. V gene TRBV24-1 combines with J gene TRBJ1-1; D uncertain. The CDR3 extends over 12 amino acids. The germline CDR1 and CDR2 sequences are KGHDR and SFDVKD. V was trimmed by 10 bases and J by 1 base, leaving 9 bases between them.

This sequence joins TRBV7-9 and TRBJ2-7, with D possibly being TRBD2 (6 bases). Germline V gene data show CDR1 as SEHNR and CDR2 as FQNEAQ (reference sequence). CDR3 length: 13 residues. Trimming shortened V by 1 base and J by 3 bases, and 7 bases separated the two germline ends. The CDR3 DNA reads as TGTGCCAGCAGCTTAGTCGGGGGCTACGAGCAGTACTTC. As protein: CASSLVGGYEQYF.

Written as DNA, the CDR3 is TGTGCCTGGAGTGTCCGATCAGAGACCCAGTACTTC. Its protein product is CAWSVRSETQYF. This sequence joins TRBV30 and TRBJ2-5; D call uncertain. The CDR3 extends over 12 amino acids. The germline V gene has CDR1 GTSNPN and CDR2 SVGIG (reference sequence). Trimming cost V 0 bases and J 4 bases, with 6 bases left between them.